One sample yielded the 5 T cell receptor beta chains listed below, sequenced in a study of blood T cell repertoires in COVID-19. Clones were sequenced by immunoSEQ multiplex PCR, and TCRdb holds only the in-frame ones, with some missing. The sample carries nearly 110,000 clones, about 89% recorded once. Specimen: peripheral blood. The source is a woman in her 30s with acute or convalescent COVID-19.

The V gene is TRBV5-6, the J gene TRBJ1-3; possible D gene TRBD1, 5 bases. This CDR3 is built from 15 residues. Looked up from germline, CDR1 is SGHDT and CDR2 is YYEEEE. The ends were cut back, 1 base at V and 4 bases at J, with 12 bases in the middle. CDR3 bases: TGTGCCAGCAGCTTGTGGGGCCCAGGAGGAAACACCATATATTTT. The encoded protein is CASSLWGPGGNTIYF. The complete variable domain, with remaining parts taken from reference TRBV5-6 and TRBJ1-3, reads DAGVTQSPTHLIKTRGQQVTLRCSPKSGHDTVSWYQQALGQGPQFIFQYYEEEERQRGNFPDRFSGHQFPNYSSELNVNALLLGDSALYLCASSLWGPGGNTIYFGEGSWLTVV.

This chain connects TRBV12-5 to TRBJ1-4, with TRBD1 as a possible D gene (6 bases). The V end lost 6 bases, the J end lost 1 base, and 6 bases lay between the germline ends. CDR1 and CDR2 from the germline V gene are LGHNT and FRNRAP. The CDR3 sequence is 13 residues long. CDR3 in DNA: TGTGCTAGTGGAGGGGGAACTAATGAAAAACTGTTTTTT. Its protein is CASGGGTNEKLFF.

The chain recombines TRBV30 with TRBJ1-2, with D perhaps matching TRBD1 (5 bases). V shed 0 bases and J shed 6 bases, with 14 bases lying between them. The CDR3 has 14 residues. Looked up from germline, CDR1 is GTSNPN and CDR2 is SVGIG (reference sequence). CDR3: CAWSVPPDRDGYTF. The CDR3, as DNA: TGTGCCTGGAGTGTACCCCCTGACAGAGATGGCTACACCTTC.

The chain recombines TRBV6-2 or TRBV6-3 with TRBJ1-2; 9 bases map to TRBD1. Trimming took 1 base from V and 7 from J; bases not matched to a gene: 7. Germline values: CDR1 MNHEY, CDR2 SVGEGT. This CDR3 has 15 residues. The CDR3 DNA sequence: TGTGCCAGCAGTTACTACTTGGGGACAGGGATTGGCTACACCTTC. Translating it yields CASSYYLGTGIGYTF.

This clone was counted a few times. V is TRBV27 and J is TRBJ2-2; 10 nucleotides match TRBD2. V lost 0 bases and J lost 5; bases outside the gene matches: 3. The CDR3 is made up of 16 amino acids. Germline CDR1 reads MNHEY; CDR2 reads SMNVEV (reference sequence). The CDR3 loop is CASSLSGGLATGELFF. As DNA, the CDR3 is TGTGCCAGCAGTTTATCTGGGGGACTAGCGACCGGGGAGCTGTTTTTT.